The 18 T cell receptor beta chains listed next were all sequenced from one sample in a study of T cells expressing NK-cell markers. TCRdb re-called the 5' RACE reads and catalogs CDR3 proteins one per entry, DNA excluded. The sample totals roughly 180,000 distinct CDR3 sequences. The sample was blood T cells: a sorted CD56 or NKG2C T cell subset, CD4+ or CD8+ T cells, or bulk PBMC T cells (not recorded which). These receptors all stem from a man aged 18 to 70 in good health.

The V call is TRBV5-3, the J call TRBJ2-2; the TRBD1 assignment by TCRdb is unverifiable without DNA. Being an ORF, TRBV5-3 has a function that is uncertain. The CDR3 contains 18 residues. The CDR3 sequence is CARSSLRGGGANTGELFF.

V is TRBV7-9 and J is TRBJ2-3; the TRBD1 assignment by TCRdb is unverifiable without DNA. There are 15 residues in the CDR3. The germline V gene encodes CDR1 SEHNR and CDR2 FQNEAQ (reference sequence). The CDR3: CASSAPGVGTDTQYF.

The chain couples TRBV7-9 to TRBJ1-2; TCRdb returns TRBD1, unconfirmable since there is no DNA. This CDR3 is 15 amino acids long. CDR1 is SEHNR and CDR2 is FQNEAQ in the germline V gene (reference sequence). The CDR3 region is CASSLAPRTNYGYTF.

V and J are TRBV6-1 and TRBJ2-3; TCRdb outputs TRBD2, but without DNA this stays unchecked. CDR3 length: 15 residues. Germline V gene sequence: CDR1 MNHNS, CDR2 SASEGT. CDR3: CASIEGLAGPDTQYF.

The chain is built from TRBV6-5 and TRBJ2-7; absent DNA, TCRdb's TRBD1 call cannot be checked. Germline V gives CDR1 MNHEY, CDR2 SVGAGI. CDR3 length: 15 amino acids. CDR3 sequence: CASSSAGQGYDEQYF.

The rearrangement uses TRBV9 and TRBJ1-6; there is no DNA to check the TCRdb D call of TRBD1. The germline gives CDR1 SGDLS, CDR2 YYNGEE. There are 17 residues in the CDR3. The CDR3 region is CASSAWDRPYYNSPLHF.

CDR3 protein: CASSPATQYEQYF. The gene calls are TRBV18 and TRBJ2-7. The germline gives CDR1 KGHSH, CDR2 LQKENI. The CDR3 contains 13 residues.

This chain connects TRBV7-8 to TRBJ2-2; TCRdb outputs TRBD2, but without DNA this stays unchecked. Germline assignment: CDR1 SGHVS and CDR2 FQNEAQ. This CDR3 has 17 residues. CDR3 residues: CASSLKSAWGNTGELFF.

The chain uses TRBV6-5 and TRBJ2-1; with no DNA, the TCRdb D assignment of TRBD1 cannot be verified. The length of the CDR3 is 16 residues. In germline, CDR1 is MNHEY, CDR2 SVGAGI. The CDR3 sequence is CASSYWAGSPPGEQFF.

This chain links TRBV3-1 with TRBJ2-1; TCRdb's D call of TRBD2 is untestable without DNA. CDR1 and CDR2 (germline): LGHDT, YNNKEL (reference sequence). The CDR3 loop spans 21 amino acids. CDR3: CASSQVAGTGTSRSSYNEQFF.

This chain joins TRBV28 and TRBJ2-7; TCRdb indicates TRBD1, and absent DNA this call remains unverified. This CDR3 is built from 16 residues. The germline gives CDR1 MDHEN, CDR2 SYDVKM. CDR3 protein: CASSTGTGLRRYEQYF.

The V call is TRBV6-5, the J call TRBJ2-3; TCRdb lists TRBD2, though no DNA is available to test this call. This CDR3 has 15 residues. Germline loops: CDR1 MNHEY, CDR2 SVGAGI. The CDR3 sequence is CASSYRRGGTDTQYF.

This chain joins TRBV29-1 and TRBJ2-1. Germline V CDR1 and CDR2: SQVTM, ANQGSEA. This CDR3 has 13 residues. The CDR3 spells CSAISVSYNEQFF.

CDR3 residues: CHDGWAGPGDTQYF. The V call is TRBV29-1, the J call TRBJ2-3; as DNA is missing, the TRBD2 call by TCRdb cannot be tested. The CDR3 consists of 14 residues. Germline CDR1 SQVTM, CDR2 ANQGSEA.

The chain links TRBV5-5 to TRBJ1-1; TCRdb calls TRBD1, which cannot be checked without DNA. This CDR3 contains 14 residues. The germline V gene has CDR1 SGHKS and CDR2 YYEKEE (reference sequence). The CDR3 spells CASSQGQPVPEAFF.

The chain couples TRBV13 to TRBJ1-2; TCRdb calls TRBD1, which cannot be checked without DNA. Germline V gene data show CDR1 as PRHDT and CDR2 as FYEKMQ (reference sequence). This CDR3 comprises 15 residues. Here the CDR3 reads CASNPAPWGNYGYTF.

The chain combines TRBV21-1 with TRBJ2-3; TCRdb gives TRBD1 as the D gene, but with no DNA this cannot be confirmed. TRBV21-1 is assigned pseudogene status. CDR3 length equals 18 residues. The CDR3 here is CASSAGRSGDISTDTQYF.

V is TRBV6-1 and J is TRBJ2-1; TCRdb selects TRBD1, and the lack of DNA leaves this call unchecked. CDR1 and CDR2 (germline): MNHNS, SASEGT. The length of the CDR3 is 15 residues. This CDR3 reads CASSESGTFLSEQFF.